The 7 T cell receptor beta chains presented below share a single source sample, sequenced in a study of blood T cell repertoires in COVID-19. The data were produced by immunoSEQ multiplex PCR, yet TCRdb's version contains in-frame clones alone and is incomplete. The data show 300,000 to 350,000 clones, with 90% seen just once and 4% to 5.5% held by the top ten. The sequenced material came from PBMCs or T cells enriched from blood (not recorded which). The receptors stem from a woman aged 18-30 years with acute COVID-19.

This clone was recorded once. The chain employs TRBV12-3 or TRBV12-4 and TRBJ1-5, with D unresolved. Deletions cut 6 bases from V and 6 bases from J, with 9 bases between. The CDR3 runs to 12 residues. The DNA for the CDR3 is TGTGCCAGCAGCACTAGTCGTCAGCCCCAGCATTTT. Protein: CASSTSRQPQHF.

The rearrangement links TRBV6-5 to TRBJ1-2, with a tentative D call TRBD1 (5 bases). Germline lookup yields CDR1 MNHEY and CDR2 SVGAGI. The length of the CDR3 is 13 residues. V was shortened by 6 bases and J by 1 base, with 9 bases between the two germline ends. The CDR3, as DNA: TGTGCCAGCAGCGGACACCTTAACTATGGCTACACCTTC. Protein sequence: CASSGHLNYGYTF.

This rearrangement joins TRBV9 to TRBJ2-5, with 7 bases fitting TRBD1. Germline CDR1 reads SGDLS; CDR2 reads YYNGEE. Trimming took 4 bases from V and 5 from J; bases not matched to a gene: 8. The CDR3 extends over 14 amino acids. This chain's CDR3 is CASSQTTGWETQYF. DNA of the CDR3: TGTGCCAGCAGCCAGACGACAGGGTGGGAGACCCAGTACTTC.

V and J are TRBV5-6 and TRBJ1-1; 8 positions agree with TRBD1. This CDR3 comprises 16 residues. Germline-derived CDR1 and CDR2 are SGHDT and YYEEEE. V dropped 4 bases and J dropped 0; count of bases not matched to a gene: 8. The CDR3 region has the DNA TGTGCCAGCAGCGACTGGACAGGGCGCATGAACACTGAAGCTTTCTTT. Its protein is CASSDWTGRMNTEAFF.

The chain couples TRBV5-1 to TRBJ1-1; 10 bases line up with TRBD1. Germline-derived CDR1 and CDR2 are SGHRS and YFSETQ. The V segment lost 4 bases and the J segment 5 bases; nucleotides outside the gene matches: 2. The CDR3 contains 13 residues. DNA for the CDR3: TGCGCCAGCAGCATGGGACAGGGGACTGAAGCTTTCTTT. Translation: CASSMGQGTEAFF.

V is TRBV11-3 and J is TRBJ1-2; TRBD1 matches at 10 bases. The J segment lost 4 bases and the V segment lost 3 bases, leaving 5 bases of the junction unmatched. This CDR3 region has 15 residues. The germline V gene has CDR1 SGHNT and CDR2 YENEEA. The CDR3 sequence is CASSLTGGLGYGYTF. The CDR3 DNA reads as TGTGCCAGCAGCTTGACAGGGGGCTTAGGCTATGGCTACACCTTC.

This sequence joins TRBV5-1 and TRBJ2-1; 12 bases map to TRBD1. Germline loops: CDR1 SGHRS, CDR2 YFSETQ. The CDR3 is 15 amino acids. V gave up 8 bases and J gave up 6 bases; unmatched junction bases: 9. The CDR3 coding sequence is TGCGCCAGTAGAGTCCGGGACAGGGGGCTCAATGAGCAGTTCTTC. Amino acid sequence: CASRVRDRGLNEQFF.